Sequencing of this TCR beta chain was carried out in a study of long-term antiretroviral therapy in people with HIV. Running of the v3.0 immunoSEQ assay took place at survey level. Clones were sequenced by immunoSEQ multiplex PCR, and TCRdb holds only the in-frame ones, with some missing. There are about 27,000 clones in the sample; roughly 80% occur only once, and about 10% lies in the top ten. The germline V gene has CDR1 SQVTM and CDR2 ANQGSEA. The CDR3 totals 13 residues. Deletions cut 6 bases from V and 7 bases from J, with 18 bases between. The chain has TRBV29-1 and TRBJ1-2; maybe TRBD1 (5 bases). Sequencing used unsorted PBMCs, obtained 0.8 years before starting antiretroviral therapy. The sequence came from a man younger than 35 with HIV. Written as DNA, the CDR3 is TGCAGCGTAGTGACAGCTTCTTCGGGTGGCTACACCTTC. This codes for CSVVTASSGGYTF.